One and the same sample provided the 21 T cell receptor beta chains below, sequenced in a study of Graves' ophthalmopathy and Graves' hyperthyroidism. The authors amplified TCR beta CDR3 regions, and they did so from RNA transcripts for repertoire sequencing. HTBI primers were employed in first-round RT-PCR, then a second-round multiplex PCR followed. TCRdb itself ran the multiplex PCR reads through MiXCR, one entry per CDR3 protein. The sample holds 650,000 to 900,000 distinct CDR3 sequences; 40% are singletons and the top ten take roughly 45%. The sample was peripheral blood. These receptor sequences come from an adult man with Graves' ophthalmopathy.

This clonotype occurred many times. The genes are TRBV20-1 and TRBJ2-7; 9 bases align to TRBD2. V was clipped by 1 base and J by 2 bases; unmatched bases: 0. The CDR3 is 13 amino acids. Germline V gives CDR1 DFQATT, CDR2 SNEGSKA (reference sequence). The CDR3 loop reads CSARASGTYEQYF. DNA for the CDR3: TGCAGTGCTAGAGCTAGCGGGACCTACGAGCAGTACTTC.

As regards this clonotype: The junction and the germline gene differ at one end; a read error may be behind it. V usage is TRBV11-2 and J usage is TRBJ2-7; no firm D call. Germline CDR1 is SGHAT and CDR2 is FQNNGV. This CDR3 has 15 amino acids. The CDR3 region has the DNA TGTGCCAGCAGCTTAGACCGCGGAGATGATTACGAGCGGTACTTC. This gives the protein CASSLDRGDDYERYF.

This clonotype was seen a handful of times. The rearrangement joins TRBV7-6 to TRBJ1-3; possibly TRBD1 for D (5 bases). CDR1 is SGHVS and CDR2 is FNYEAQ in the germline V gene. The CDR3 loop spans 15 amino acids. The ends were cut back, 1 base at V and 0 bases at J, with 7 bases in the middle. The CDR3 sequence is CASSLGDFSGNTIYF. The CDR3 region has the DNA TGTGCCAGCAGCTTAGGGGACTTCTCTGGAAACACCATATATTTT. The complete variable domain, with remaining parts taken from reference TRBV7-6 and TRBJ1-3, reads GAGVSQSPRYKVTKRGQDVALRCDPISGHVSLYWYRQALGQGPEFLTYFNYEAQQDKSGLPNDRFSAERPEGSISTLTIQRTEQRDSAMYRCASSLGDFSGNTIYFGEGSWLTVV.

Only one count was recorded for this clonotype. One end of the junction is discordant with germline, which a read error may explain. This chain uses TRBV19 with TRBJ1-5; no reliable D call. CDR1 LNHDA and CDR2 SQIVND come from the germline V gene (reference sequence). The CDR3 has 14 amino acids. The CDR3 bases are TGTGCCGGTAGTATGACCCATAGCAATCAGCCCCAGCATTTT. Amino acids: CAGSMTHSNQPQHF.

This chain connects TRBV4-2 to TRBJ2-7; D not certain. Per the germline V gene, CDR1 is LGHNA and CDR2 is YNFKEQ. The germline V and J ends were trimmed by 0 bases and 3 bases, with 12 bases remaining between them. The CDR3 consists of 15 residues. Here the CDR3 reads CASSQEPPGYYEQYF. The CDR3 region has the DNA TGTGCCAGCAGCCAAGAACCTCCAGGCTACTACGAGCAGTACTTC.

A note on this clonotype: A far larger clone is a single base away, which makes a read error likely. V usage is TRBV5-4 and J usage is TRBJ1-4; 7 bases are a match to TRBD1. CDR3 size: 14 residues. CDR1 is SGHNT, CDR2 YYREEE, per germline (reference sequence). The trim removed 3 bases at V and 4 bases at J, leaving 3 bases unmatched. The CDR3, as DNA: TGTGCCAGCAGCTGGGGACAGATTAATGAAAAACTGTTTTTT. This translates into CASSWGQINEKLFF.

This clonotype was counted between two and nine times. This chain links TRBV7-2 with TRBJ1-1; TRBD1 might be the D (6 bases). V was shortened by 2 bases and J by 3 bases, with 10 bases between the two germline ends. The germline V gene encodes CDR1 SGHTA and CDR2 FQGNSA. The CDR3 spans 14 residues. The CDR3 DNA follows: TGTGCCAGCAGCTTATTGGGGGCGGACACTGAAGCTTTCTTT. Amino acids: CASSLLGADTEAFF.

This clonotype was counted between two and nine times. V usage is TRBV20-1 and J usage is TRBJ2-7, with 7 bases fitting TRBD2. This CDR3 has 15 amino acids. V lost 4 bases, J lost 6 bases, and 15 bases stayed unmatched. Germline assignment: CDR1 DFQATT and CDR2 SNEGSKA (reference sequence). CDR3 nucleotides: TGCAGTGCTATCACCCCCGTAAAACTAGCGAGCGAGCAGTACTTC. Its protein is CSAITPVKLASEQYF.

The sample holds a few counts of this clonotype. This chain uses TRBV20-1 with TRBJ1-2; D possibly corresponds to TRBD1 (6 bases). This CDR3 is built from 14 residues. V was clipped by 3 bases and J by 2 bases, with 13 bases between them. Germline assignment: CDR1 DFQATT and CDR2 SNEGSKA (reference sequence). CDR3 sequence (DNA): TGCAGTGCTAGGGGACACCAACCCAACTATGGCTACACCTTC. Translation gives CSARGHQPNYGYTF.

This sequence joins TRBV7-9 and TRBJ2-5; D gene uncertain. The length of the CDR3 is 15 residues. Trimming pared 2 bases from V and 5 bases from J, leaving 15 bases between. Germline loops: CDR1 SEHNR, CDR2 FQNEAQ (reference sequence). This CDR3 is CASSLIGSEMETQYF. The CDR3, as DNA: TGTGCCAGCAGCTTAATCGGCAGTGAAATGGAGACCCAGTACTTC.

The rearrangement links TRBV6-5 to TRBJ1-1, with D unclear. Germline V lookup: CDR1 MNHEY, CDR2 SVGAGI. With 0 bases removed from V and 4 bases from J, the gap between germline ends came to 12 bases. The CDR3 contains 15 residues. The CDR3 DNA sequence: TGTGCCAGCAGTTACTCACCCGACACGAGCACTGAAGCTTTCTTT. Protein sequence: CASSYSPDTSTEAFF.

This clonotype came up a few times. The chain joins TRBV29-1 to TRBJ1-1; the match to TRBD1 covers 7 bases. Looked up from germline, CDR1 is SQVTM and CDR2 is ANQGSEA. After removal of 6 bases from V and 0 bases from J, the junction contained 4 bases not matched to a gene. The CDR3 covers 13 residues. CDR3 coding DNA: TGCAGCGTAGTGACAGGGATGAACACTGAAGCTTTCTTT. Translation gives CSVVTGMNTEAFF.

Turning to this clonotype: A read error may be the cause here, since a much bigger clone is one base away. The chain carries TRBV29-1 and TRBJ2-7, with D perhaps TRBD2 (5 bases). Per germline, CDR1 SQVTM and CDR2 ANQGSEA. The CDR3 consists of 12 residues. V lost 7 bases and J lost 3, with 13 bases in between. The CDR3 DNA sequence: TGCAGCGCTAAAGGCGGGTACTACGAGCAGTACTTC. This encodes CSAKGGYYEQYF.

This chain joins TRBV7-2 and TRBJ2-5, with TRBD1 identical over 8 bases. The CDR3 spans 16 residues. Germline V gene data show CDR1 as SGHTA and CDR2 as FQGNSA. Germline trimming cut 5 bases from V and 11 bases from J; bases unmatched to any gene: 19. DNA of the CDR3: TGTGCCAGCAGCCGAGGGGGGCGCCAGGGGGCTTACGGGCAGTACTTC. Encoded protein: CASSRGGRQGAYGQYF.

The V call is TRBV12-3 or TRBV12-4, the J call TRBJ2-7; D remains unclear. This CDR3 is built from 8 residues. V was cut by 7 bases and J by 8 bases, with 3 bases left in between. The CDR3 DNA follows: TGTGCCAGCACTCAGCAGTACTTC. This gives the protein CASTQQYF.

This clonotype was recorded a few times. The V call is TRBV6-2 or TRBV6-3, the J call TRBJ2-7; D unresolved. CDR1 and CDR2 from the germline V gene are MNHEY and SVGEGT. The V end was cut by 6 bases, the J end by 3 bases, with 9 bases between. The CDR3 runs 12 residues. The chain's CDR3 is CASSGRHYEQYF. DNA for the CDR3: TGTGCCAGCAGCGGACGACACTACGAGCAGTACTTC.

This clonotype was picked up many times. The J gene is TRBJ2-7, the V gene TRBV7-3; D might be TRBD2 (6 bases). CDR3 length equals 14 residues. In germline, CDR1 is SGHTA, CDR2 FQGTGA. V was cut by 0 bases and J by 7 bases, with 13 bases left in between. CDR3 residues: CASSLTPRGREQYF. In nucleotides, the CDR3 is TGTGCCAGCAGCTTAACCCCTCGGGGGAGGGAGCAGTACTTC.

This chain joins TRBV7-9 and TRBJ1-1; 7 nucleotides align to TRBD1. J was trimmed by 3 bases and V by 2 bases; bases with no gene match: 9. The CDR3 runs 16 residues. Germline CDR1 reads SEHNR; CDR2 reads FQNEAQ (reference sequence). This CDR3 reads CASSLRGGGTDTEAFF. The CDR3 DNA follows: TGTGCCAGCAGCTTAAGGGGGGGGGGGACAGACACTGAAGCTTTCTTT.

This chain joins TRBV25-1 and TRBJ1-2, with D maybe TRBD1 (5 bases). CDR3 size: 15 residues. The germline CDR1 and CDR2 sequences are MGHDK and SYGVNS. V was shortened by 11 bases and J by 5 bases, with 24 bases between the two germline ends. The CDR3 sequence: CAWSPDSAAAYGYTF. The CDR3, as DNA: TGTGCCTGGAGTCCTGACAGCGCAGCGGCTTATGGCTACACCTTC.

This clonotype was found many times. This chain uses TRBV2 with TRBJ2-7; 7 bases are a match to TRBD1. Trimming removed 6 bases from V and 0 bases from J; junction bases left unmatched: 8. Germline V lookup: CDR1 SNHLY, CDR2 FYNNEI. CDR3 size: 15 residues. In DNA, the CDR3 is TGTGCCAGCAGCTTTACAGGGGATTACTCCTACGAGCAGTACTTC. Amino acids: CASSFTGDYSYEQYF. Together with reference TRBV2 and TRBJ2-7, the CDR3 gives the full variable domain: EPEVTQTPSHQVTQMGQEVILRCVPISNHLYFYWYRQILGQKVEFLVSFYNNEISEKSEIFDDQFSVERPDGSNFTLKIRSTKLEDSAMYFCASSFTGDYSYEQYFGPGTRLTVT.

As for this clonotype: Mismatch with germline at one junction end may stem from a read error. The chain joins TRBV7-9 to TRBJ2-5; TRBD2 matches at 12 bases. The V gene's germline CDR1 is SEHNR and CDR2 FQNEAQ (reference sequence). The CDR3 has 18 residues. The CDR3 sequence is CASSLGLAGPSIQETQYF. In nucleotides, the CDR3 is TGTGCCAGCAGTTTAGGACTAGCGGGGCCATCCATCCAAGAGACCCAGTACTTC. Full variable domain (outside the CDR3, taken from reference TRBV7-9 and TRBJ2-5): DTGVSQNPRHKITKRGQNVTFRCDPISEHNRLYWYRQTLGQGPEFLTYFQNEAQLEKSRLLSDRFSAERPKGSFSTLEIQRTEQGDSAMYLCASSLGLAGPSIQETQYFGPGTRLLVL.